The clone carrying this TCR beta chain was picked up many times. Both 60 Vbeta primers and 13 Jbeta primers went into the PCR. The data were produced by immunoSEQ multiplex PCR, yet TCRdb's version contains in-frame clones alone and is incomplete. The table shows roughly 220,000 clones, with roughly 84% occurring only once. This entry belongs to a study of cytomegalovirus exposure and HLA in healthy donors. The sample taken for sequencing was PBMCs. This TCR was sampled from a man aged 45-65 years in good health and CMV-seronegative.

CDR3 DNA: TGTGCCAGCAGCTTCGAGGCCAAGAACACTGAAGCTTTCTTT. The encoded protein is CASSFEAKNTEAFF. The V gene is TRBV11-2, the J gene TRBJ1-1; D unresolved. Trimming took 3 bases from V and 1 from J, leaving 9 bases between them. Germline V gives CDR1 SGHAT, CDR2 FQNNGV. There are 14 residues in the CDR3.